Listed below are T cell receptor beta chains from one sample, sequenced in a study of shared T cell receptors in the human thymus. Here immunoSEQ multiplex PCR was the method, and the copy in TCRdb shows in-frame clones only, minus some. The repertoire holds about 380,000 clones, with approximately 95% as singletons. The sequencing sample was made of thymocytes. The source is a human donor. Both conserved end residues are part of each CDR3. D genes are given only for firm matches. Some rows mark clone size as missing; the rest say once, few, many or name a class of expanded clone.

j_call clone_size d_call v_call cdr3_aa
TRBJ2-3 NA NA TRBV7-2 CASSFSLRFLTDTQYF
TRBJ1-5 NA TRBD1 TRBV28 CASSLTQGARGYQPQHF
TRBJ2-7 NA TRBD1 TRBV19 CASSTVAGTGGHEQYF
TRBJ2-7 NA NA TRBV27 CASGLARDYEQYF
TRBJ2-1 once TRBD2 TRBV18 CASSSCGRPRNEQFF
TRBJ2-5 NA TRBD2 TRBV4-1 CASSPRLAGGSPQETQYF
TRBJ1-4 NA NA TRBV19 CASSHLYPEKLFF
TRBJ2-2 NA NA TRBV5-1 CASRGDPDYTGELFF
TRBJ2-7 NA TRBD1 TRBV6-5 CASSSPTRTGKHEQYF
TRBJ2-7 NA NA TRBV28 CASSLFGGWIYEQYF
TRBJ2-7 once NA TRBV4-1 CASSSTLSSYEQYF
TRBJ2-3 NA TRBD2 TRBV4-1 CASSQDFEQAGRTDTQYF
TRBJ1-2 NA NA TRBV6-6 CASSDRSHYGYTF
TRBJ2-7 NA NA TRBV6-5 CASSRAGDRWVEQYF
TRBJ2-1 NA TRBD2 TRBV27 CASSRSAPTSGRSGSYNEQFF
TRBJ1-2 NA NA TRBV6-6 CASRTGYGYTF
TRBJ1-1 NA NA TRBV6-5 CASSYRGGNTEAFF
TRBJ2-7 NA TRBD2 TRBV27 CASSASGPTYEQYF
TRBJ1-5 NA NA TRBV14 CASSQDGEAGHSNQPQHF
TRBJ2-2 NA TRBD2 TRBV4-3 CASSQDFFRGGTGELFF
TRBJ2-1 once NA TRBV29-1 CSVPPEARNEQFF
TRBJ2-7 NA TRBD1 TRBV19 CASSRLTGVRPYEQYF
TRBJ2-5 NA NA TRBV18 CASSPPRETQYF
TRBJ2-7 NA NA TRBV7-6 CASSLARGGSSYEQYF
TRBJ1-1 NA NA TRBV6-5 CASSYGGGRNTEAFF
TRBJ2-4 few NA TRBV14 CASSSRQRLAKNIQYF
TRBJ2-1 NA TRBD2 TRBV4-2 CAGGSSGSPEQFF
TRBJ2-3 NA NA TRBV4-2 CASSQGDFPTDTQYF
TRBJ2-2 NA TRBD1 TRBV14 CASSRHRGWNGELFF
TRBJ2-1 NA NA TRBV5-6 CASSLQQGIYNEQFF
TRBJ1-4 NA NA TRBV27 CASRPGNEAVEQGRSTNEKLFF
TRBJ1-1 NA TRBD1 TRBV28 CASSSRGLDTEAFF
TRBJ1-1 NA NA TRBV25-1 CASSQGTEAFF
TRBJ2-1 NA TRBD2 TRBV7-2 CASSLVAGLAYNEQFF
TRBJ2-7 NA NA TRBV7-9 CASSPGGDAEQYF
TRBJ1-1 NA TRBD1 TRBV18 CASSPAIGTGGGNTEAFF
TRBJ1-1 NA TRBD1 TRBV6-6 CASTYTGGNTEAFF
TRBJ1-2 NA NA TRBV28 CASRLNPVKVRGYTF
TRBJ1-5 NA NA TRBV28 CASSPRTFRNQPQHF
TRBJ1-1 NA NA TRBV4-3 CASRAFTGLTEAFF
TRBJ2-2 NA NA TRBV11-3 CASSPRQPGRELFF
TRBJ2-3 NA TRBD2 TRBV7-9 CASSPPTGVTSGSADTQYF
TRBJ2-5 NA TRBD2 TRBV28 CAHAGAGGETQYF
TRBJ1-2 NA NA TRBV28 CASSPRDEMAKIGLPYGYTF
TRBJ2-7 NA TRBD1 TRBV6-1 CASSDPGQGYEQYF
TRBJ1-1 NA NA TRBV27 CASSLGRTLNTEAFF
TRBJ1-3 NA NA TRBV28 CASSSLAGTGNTIYF
TRBJ2-7 NA TRBD2 TRBV14 CASSQDIAGGEQYF
TRBJ1-2 few NA TRBV28 CASRGPGRLYGYTF
TRBJ2-2 few NA TRBV10-1 CASPGQGFTGELFF
TRBJ2-3 NA TRBD2 TRBV5-1 CASSLSGISTDTQYF
TRBJ1-2 NA TRBD1 TRBV6-1 CASSEAWTGLNGYTF